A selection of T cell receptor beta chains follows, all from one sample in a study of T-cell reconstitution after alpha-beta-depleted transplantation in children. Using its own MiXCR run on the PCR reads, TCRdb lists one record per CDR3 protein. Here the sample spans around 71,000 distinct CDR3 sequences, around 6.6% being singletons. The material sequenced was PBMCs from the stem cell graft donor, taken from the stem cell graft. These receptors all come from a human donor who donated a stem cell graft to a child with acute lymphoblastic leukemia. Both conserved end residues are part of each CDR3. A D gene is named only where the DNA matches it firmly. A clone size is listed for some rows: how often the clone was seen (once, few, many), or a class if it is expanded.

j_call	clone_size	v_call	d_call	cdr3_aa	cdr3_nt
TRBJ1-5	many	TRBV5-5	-	CASSPTPSKGNQPQHF	TGTGCCAGCAGCCCGACACCTAGCAAGGGAAATCAGCCCCAGCATTTT
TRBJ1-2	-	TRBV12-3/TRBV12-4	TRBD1	CASSFDASGTGSRGYTF	TGTGCCAGCAGTTTCGATGCATCCGGGACAGGTTCACGGGGCTACACCTTC
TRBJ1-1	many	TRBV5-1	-	CASSFPRSAEAFF	TGCGCCAGCAGCTTTCCCCGAAGCGCTGAAGCTTTCTTT
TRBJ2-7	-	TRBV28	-	CASSFYGGRSAGEQYF	TGTGCCAGCAGTTTTTATGGGGGACGGAGTGCTGGGGAGCAGTACTTC
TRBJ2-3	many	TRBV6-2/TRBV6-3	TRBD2	CAIGGARLTDTQYF	TGTGCCATCGGGGGGGCCCGTCTGACAGATACGCAGTATTTT
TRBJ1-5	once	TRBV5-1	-	CASSIDIENQPQHF	TGCGCCAGCAGCATTGACATAGAAAATCAGCCCCAGCATTTT
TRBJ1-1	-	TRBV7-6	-	CASSPGGGPNTEAFF	TGTGCCAGCAGCCCCGGGGGGGGCCCGAACACTGAAGCTTTCTTT
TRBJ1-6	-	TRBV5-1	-	CASSLGSGAPLHF	TGCGCCAGCAGCCTCGGGAGCGGGGCACCCCTCCACTTT
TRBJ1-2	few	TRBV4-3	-	CASSRGHSRGANYGYTF	TGCGCCAGCAGCCGGGGCCATTCTCGGGGGGCTAACTATGGCTACACCTTC
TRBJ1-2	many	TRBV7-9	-	CASSPGTSYYGYTF	TGTGCCAGCAGCCCCGGGACATCATACTATGGCTACACCTTC
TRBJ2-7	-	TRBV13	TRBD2	CASSPGGVPDSYEQYF	TGTGCCAGCTCCCCTGGGGGGGTCCCGGACTCCTACGAGCAGTACTTC
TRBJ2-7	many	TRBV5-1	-	CASSKSVPPNEQYF	TGCGCCAGCAGCAAGTCGGTCCCCCCAAACGAGCAGTACTTC
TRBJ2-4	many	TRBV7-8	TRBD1	CASSLGPDRGPWLAKNIQYF	TGTGCCAGCAGCTTAGGGCCGGACAGGGGCCCCTGGCTAGCCAAAAACATTCAGTACTTC
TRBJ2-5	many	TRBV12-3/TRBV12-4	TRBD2	CASSLGTSGGRETQYF	TGTGCCAGCAGTTTGGGGACTAGCGGGGGAAGGGAGACCCAGTACTTC
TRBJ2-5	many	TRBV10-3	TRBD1	CATAGMGQGREETQYF	TGTGCCACCGCAGGGATGGGACAGGGGAGGGAAGAGACCCAGTACTTC
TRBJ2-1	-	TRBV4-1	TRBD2	CASSQLVRRGRAEDNEQFF	TGCGCCAGCAGCCAATTGGTAAGGCGCGGGAGGGCCGAGGACAATGAGCAGTTCTTC
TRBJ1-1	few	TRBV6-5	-	CASSYSRSGTEAFF	TGTGCCAGCAGTTACTCGAGATCCGGCACTGAAGCTTTCTTT
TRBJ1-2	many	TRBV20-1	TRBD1	CSAREGGESRAYGYTF	TGCAGTGCTAGAGAAGGGGGCGAGTCCCGTGCTTATGGCTACACCTTC
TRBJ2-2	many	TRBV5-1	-	CASSSGQGTGELFF	TGCGCCAGCAGCTCAGGACAAGGGACCGGGGAGCTGTTTTTT
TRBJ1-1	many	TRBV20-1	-	CSALTREGTWNTEVFF	TGCAGTGCCCTAACCCGAGAGGGGACATGGAACACTGAAGTTTTCTTT
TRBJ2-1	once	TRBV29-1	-	CSVGTLDYNEQFF	TGCAGCGTTGGGACCCTCGATTACAATGAGCAGTTCTTC
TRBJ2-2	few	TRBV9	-	CASSVGADTGELFF	TGTGCCAGCAGCGTAGGAGCGGACACCGGGGAGCTGTTTTTT
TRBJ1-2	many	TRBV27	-	CASSLSARGWENGYTF	TGTGCCAGCAGTCTTTCGGCTAGGGGGTGGGAGAATGGCTACACCTTC
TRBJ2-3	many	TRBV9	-	CASSVATDGHSPTDTQYF	TGTGCCAGCAGCGTAGCTACGGACGGGCACAGCCCCACAGATACGCAGTATTTT
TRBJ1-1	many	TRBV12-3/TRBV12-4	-	CASTASGENTEAFF	TGTGCCAGCACCGCATCTGGCGAGAACACTGAAGCTTTCTTT
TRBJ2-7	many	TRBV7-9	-	CASSFPRARSASSYEQYF	TGTGCCAGCAGCTTCCCCCGGGCTCGGTCGGCCAGCTCCTACGAGCAGTACTTC
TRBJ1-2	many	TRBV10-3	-	CAIRKPGSYGYTF	TGTGCCATCAGGAAACCGGGTTCCTATGGCTACACCTTC
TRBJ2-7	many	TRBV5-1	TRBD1	CASSRYGTGKSYEQYF	TGCGCCAGCAGCCGGTACGGGACAGGGAAGTCTTACGAGCAGTACTTC
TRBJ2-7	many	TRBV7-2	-	CASSFTPRTSYEQYF	TGTGCCAGCAGCTTCACACCGCGGACGAGCTACGAGCAGTACTTC
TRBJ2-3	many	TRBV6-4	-	CASSETTGSDTQYF	TGTGCCAGCAGTGAGACGACAGGCTCAGATACGCAGTATTTT
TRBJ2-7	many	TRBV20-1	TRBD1	CSAARQGAEEQYF	TGCAGTGCTGCAAGACAGGGGGCTGAAGAGCAGTACTTC
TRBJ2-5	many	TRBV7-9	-	CASSLTRAGKLTQYF	TGTGCCAGCAGCCTCACCAGGGCTGGCAAGTTGACCCAGTACTTC
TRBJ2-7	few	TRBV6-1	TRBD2	CASSPNSGAYEQYF	TGTGCCAGCAGCCCCAATAGCGGGGCCTACGAGCAGTACTTC
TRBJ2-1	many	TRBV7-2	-	CASSEGVGEQFF	TGTGCCAGCAGCGAAGGGGTAGGTGAGCAGTTCTTC
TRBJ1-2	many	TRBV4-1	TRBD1	CASSQPGQGYGYTF	TGCGCCAGCAGCCAACCGGGACAGGGGTATGGCTACACCTTC
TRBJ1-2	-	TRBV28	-	CASNILRERVNGYTF	TGTGCCAGCAACATATTAAGGGAAAGGGTCAATGGCTACACCTTC
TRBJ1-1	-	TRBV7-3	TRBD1	CASSPQQGDLGEAFF	TGTGCCAGCAGCCCCCAACAGGGGGATCTGGGTGAAGCTTTCTTT
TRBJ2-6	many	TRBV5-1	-	CASSLDRESLSGANVLTF	TGCGCCAGCAGCTTGGATAGGGAGTCCCTCTCTGGGGCCAACGTCCTGACTTTC
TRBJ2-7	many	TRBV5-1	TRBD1	CASSWGPGQGAYEQYF	TGCGCCAGCAGCTGGGGACCGGGACAGGGGGCCTACGAGCAGTACTTC
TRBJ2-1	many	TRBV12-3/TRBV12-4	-	CASRYKPGEQFF	TGTGCCAGCAGGTATAAACCTGGTGAGCAGTTCTTC
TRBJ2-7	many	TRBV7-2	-	CASSLVFHGASYEQYF	TGTGCCAGCAGCTTAGTTTTTCATGGGGCCTCCTACGAGCAGTACTTC
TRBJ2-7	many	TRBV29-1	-	CSVGQVYEQYF	TGCAGCGTTGGCCAGGTCTACGAGCAGTACTTC
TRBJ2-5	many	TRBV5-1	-	CASSSQPGRIGETQYF	TGCGCCAGCAGCTCTCAACCGGGACGGATTGGAGAGACCCAGTACTTC
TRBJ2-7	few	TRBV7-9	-	CASSLVNREYEQYF	TGTGCCAGCAGCTTAGTGAACAGGGAGTACGAGCAGTACTTC
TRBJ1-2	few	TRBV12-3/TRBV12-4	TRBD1	CASRPITGGHGYTF	TGTGCCAGCAGACCTATAACAGGGGGCCATGGCTACACCTTC
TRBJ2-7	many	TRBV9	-	CASSVDEGPGNEQYF	TGTGCCAGCAGCGTAGATGAGGGGCCCGGGAACGAGCAGTACTTC
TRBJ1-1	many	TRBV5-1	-	CASSALLGRQNTEAFF	TGCGCCAGCAGCGCCCTACTCGGGCGCCAGAACACTGAAGCTTTCTTT
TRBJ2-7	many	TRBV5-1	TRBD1	CASSYTGVSKVYEQYF	TGCGCCAGCAGCTACACAGGGGTGTCGAAGGTCTACGAGCAGTACTTC
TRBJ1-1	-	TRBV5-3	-	CAMSLAGKPEAFF	TGTGCCATGAGCTTGGCTGGGAAGCCTGAAGCTTTCTTT
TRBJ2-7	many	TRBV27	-	CASSFGGQREQYF	TGTGCCAGCAGTTTTGGTGGGCAAAGGGAGCAGTACTTC
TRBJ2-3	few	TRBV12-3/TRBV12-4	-	CASSPGGSATDTQYF	TGTGCCAGCAGTCCTGGGGGATCTGCGACAGATACGCAGTATTTT
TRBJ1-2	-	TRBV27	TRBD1	CAARTGGRGGYTF	TGTGCCGCCAGGACAGGGGGCCGCGGTGGCTACACCTTC
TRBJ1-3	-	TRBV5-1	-	CASSWGTSSSGNTIYF	TGCGCCAGCAGCTGGGGGACATCGAGCTCTGGAAACACCATATATTTT
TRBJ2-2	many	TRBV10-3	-	CAISDRDRSNTGELFF	TGTGCCATCAGTGACAGAGACAGGTCGAACACCGGGGAGCTGTTTTTT
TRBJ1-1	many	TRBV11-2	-	CASSLPTTNTEAFF	TGTGCCAGCAGCTTGCCAACAACGAACACTGAAGCTTTCTTT
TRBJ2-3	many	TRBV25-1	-	CASSGLFTDTQYF	TGTGCCAGCAGTGGACTCTTCACAGATACGCAGTATTTT
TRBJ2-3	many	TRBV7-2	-	CASSLAGAPDTQYF	TGTGCCAGCAGCTTAGCAGGGGCACCAGATACGCAGTATTTT
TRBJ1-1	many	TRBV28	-	CASSTLLGVAEAFF	TGTGCCAGCAGTACCCTCCTAGGGGTGGCTGAAGCTTTCTTT
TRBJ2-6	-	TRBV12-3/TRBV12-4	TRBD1	CASRGQGSGANVLTF	TGTGCCAGCAGGGGACAGGGCTCTGGGGCCAACGTCCTGACTTTC